The present entry profiles one TCR beta chain with its context. As yet, its antigen is unknown. This specimen belongs to a study of T cell responses to AZD1222 COVID-19 vaccine. Trimming took off 0 bases at V and 8 bases at J, with 14 bases between the two ends. In germline, CDR1 is SGHRS, CDR2 YFSETQ. The CDR3 runs 14 residues. The study's findings and limits: Spike was spanned by vaccine-associated CD4 TCRs, which were dominant at 160-218 and 743-854. Nearly half of unique spike-specific TCRs reportedly avoided B.1.351 and B.1.1.7 mutated regions. Spike-specific TCR repertoires showed rising breadth and depth after two AZD1222 doses.

Some clones are missing from TCRdb's copy, which holds only in-frame ones; the method was immunoSEQ multiplex PCR. The sample yields some 130,000 clones, approximately 91% seen once. Here the sequenced sample was peripheral blood, taken on day 0 of AZD1222 vaccination. The chain combines TRBV5-1 with TRBJ1-1; D is undetermined. The sequence came from an adult in good health. This CDR3 is CASSLAERRREAFF. As DNA, the CDR3 is TGCGCCAGCAGCTTGGCCGAACGGCGAAGGGAAGCTTTCTTT.